Following are 15 T cell receptor beta chains from one sample sequenced in a study of blood T cell repertoires in COVID-19. Only in-frame clones appear in the TCRdb table, and some are missing; sequencing was by immunoSEQ multiplex PCR. The table lists fewer than 200,000 clones, roughly 77% of them singletons, with 5% to 8.5% in the top ten. What was sequenced was peripheral blood. Receptor source: a man between 65 and 85 years old with active or convalescent COVID-19.

V is TRBV5-4 and J is TRBJ1-3, with D tentatively TRBD1 (5 bases). CDR1 is SGHNT and CDR2 is YYREEE in the germline V gene (reference sequence). There are 13 residues in the CDR3. V lost 4 bases and J lost 10, with 15 bases in between. DNA of the CDR3: TGTGCCAGCAGCGTCCAGGGATCGGGTACCATATATTTT. Its translation is CASSVQGSGTIYF.

The J gene is TRBJ2-1, the V gene TRBV30; 9 bases fit TRBD2. Germline V lookup: CDR1 GTSNPN, CDR2 SVGIG (reference sequence). The length of the CDR3 is 13 residues. The V gene end was trimmed by 5 bases and the J gene end by 10 bases; junction bases not matched to a gene: 9. The CDR3 sequence: CAWLPGLAGEQFF. The DNA of the CDR3 is TGTGCCTGGCTCCCGGGACTAGCAGGCGAGCAGTTCTTC.

This clone was detected only once. The chain joins TRBV12-3 or TRBV12-4 to TRBJ1-2; D not resolved. This CDR3 is built from 13 residues. Trimming removed 7 bases from V and 7 bases from J, with 16 bases in between. Here the CDR3 reads CASTDELTTGYTF. The CDR3 DNA is TGTGCCAGCACCGATGAATTGACAACTGGCTACACCTTC.

This clone has more than one count but fewer than ten. The chain recombines TRBV4-3 with TRBJ2-2; tentative D call: TRBD1 (5 bases). CDR3 length: 18 amino acids. V gave up 0 bases and J gave up 2 bases, with 16 bases separating them. CDR1 is LGHNA, CDR2 YSLEER, per germline. In DNA, the CDR3 is TGCGCCAGCAGCCAAGAAGCACAGGCGATATTAAACACCGGGGAGCTGTTTTTT. It translates to CASSQEAQAILNTGELFF.

A few counts support this clone. The chain combines TRBV7-2 with TRBJ1-1; D is undetermined. The CDR3 is 13 residues long. The germline gives CDR1 SGHTA, CDR2 FQGNSA. Trimming cost V 4 bases and J 1 base, with 7 bases left between them. CDR3 coding DNA: TGTGCCAGCAGCTACAGACCGAACACTGAAGCTTTCTTT. It specifies CASSYRPNTEAFF.

The chain uses TRBV7-9 and TRBJ2-3, with TRBD1 matching over 7 bases. Germline CDR1 is SEHNR and CDR2 is FQNEAQ (reference sequence). The CDR3 runs 13 residues. The junction had 4 bases not matched to a gene; V was cut back by 6 bases and J by 4 bases. CDR3 in amino acids: CASRKGAADTQYF. CDR3 bases: TGTGCCAGCAGGAAGGGGGCTGCAGATACGCAGTATTTT.

The V call is TRBV7-9, the J call TRBJ1-1; no firm D call. Trimming cost V 6 bases and J 3 bases, with 11 bases left between them. Germline CDR1 and CDR2: SEHNR and FQNEAQ (reference sequence). CDR3 size: 13 residues. The CDR3 DNA is TGTGCCAGCAGGGAGGGCGCAGACACTGAAGCTTTCTTT. Translated, it gives CASREGADTEAFF.

V gene TRBV18 combines with J gene TRBJ2-7, with 11 bases identical to TRBD2. Germline values: CDR1 KGHSH, CDR2 LQKENI. This CDR3 comprises 15 residues. The trim removed 5 bases at V and 0 bases at J, leaving 3 bases unmatched. This CDR3 reads CASSASGGISYEQYF. The CDR3 bases are TGTGCCAGCTCAGCTAGCGGGGGGATCTCCTACGAGCAGTACTTC.

The chain joins TRBV7-9 to TRBJ2-7; no reliable D call. CDR3 length equals 14 residues. Germline V CDR1 and CDR2: SEHNR, FQNEAQ (reference sequence). The ends were cut back, 0 bases at V and 2 bases at J, with 8 bases in the middle. The CDR3 nucleotides read TGTGCCAGCAGCTTAGCTCAGGTCACCTACGAGCAGTACTTC. It is translated as CASSLAQVTYEQYF.

The chain joins TRBV4-2 to TRBJ2-3; 8 bases are shared with TRBD1. Germline V lookup: CDR1 LGHNA, CDR2 YNFKEQ. This CDR3 is built from 17 residues. J lost 1 base, V lost 2 bases, and 8 bases had no gene match. The DNA for the CDR3 is TGTGCCAGCAGCCAACTCCAACAGGGGGAGGGCACAGATACGCAGTATTTT. Amino acids: CASSQLQQGEGTDTQYF.

This chain joins TRBV14 and TRBJ2-1, with D perhaps TRBD2 (5 bases). The germline gives CDR1 SGHDN, CDR2 FVKESK. The V gene lost 4 bases and the J gene lost 3 bases, with 19 bases spanning the gap. This CDR3 spans 17 amino acids. Here the CDR3 reads CASSLSGKGADYNEQFF. The CDR3 DNA sequence: TGTGCCAGCAGCCTCTCCGGAAAAGGAGCGGACTACAATGAGCAGTTCTTC.

Written as DNA, the CDR3 is TGTGCCACCAGTGATTTAACTCAGGGCGATGAGCAGTTCTTC. Amino acids: CATSDLTQGDEQFF. The chain links TRBV24-1 to TRBJ2-1; maybe TRBD1 (5 bases). CDR3 length equals 14 residues. The V gene's germline CDR1 is KGHDR and CDR2 SFDVKD. The V gene lost 1 base and the J gene lost 8 bases, with 11 bases spanning the gap.

This chain links TRBV7-2 with TRBJ1-5; TRBD1 aligns across 8 bases. Trimming at V came to 5 bases and at J to 5 bases, leaving 5 bases not matched to a gene. Germline V CDR1 and CDR2: SGHTA, FQGNSA. The CDR3 covers 14 residues. CDR3 sequence reads: CASSRLQGDQPQHF. The CDR3 bases are TGTGCCAGCAGCCGTTTACAGGGGGATCAGCCCCAGCATTTT.

The CDR3 reads CASSYGDFSGNTIYF. DNA for the CDR3: TGTGCCAGCAGTTACGGGGACTTCTCTGGAAACACCATATATTTT. The chain has TRBV6-5 and TRBJ1-3; a weak D match, TRBD1 (5 bases). Germline V gene data show CDR1 as MNHEY and CDR2 as SVGAGI. There are 15 residues in the CDR3. Trimming left V 2 bases short and J 0 bases short, with 8 bases between.

V gene TRBV5-4 combines with J gene TRBJ1-2, with 9 bases that match TRBD1. Trimming removed 4 bases from V and 1 base from J; junction bases left unmatched: 11. This CDR3 contains 17 residues. Germline values: CDR1 SGHNT, CDR2 YYREEE (reference sequence). This chain's CDR3 is CASSLGQGILYNYGYTF. CDR3 sequence (DNA): TGTGCCAGCAGCCTCGGACAGGGGATTCTTTATAACTATGGCTACACCTTC.